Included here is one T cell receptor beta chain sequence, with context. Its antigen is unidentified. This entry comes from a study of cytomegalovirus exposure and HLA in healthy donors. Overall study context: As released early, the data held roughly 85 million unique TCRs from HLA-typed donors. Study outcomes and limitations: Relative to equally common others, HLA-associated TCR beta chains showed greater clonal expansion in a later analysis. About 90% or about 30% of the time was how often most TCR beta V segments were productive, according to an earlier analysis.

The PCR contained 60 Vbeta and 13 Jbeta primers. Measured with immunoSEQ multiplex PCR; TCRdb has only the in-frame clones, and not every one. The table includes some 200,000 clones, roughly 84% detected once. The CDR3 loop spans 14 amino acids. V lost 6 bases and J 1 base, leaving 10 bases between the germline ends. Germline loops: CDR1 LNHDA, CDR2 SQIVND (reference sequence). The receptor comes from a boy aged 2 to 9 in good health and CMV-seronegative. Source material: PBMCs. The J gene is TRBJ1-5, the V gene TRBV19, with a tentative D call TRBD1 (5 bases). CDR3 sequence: CASRSQASNQPQHF. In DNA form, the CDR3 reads TGTGCCAGTAGATCACAGGCGAGCAATCAGCCCCAGCATTTT.